A single sample is the source of the 32 T cell receptor beta chains below, sequenced in a study of blood T cell repertoires in COVID-19. The repertoire was sequenced with immunoSEQ multiplex PCR; TCRdb's copy has only in-frame clones and lacks some. The sample has 290,000 or so clones, around 84% seen once; the top ten hold 1% to 1.5%. The sample taken for sequencing was peripheral blood. The receptors come from a man aged 70 or older with acute or convalescent COVID-19.

This clone was recorded a few times. The chain links TRBV18 to TRBJ1-2; 8 nucleotides line up with TRBD1. The CDR3 has 15 residues. CDR1 and CDR2 (germline): KGHSH, LQKENI. V lost 3 bases, J lost 2 bases, and 5 bases stayed unmatched. CDR3 loop: CASSPDRGQNYGYTF. The CDR3, as DNA: TGTGCCAGCTCACCCGACAGGGGCCAGAACTATGGCTACACCTTC.

The rearrangement uses TRBV6-1 and TRBJ1-5, with a tentative D call TRBD1 (6 bases). This CDR3 is built from 15 residues. The V and J ends lost 3 bases and 3 bases respectively, with 12 bases between them. Germline V gene data show CDR1 as MNHNS and CDR2 as SASEGT. The CDR3 bases are TGTGCCAGCAGTGATACGGGACACTCCAATCAGCCCCAGCATTTT. Translated: CASSDTGHSNQPQHF.

The chain combines TRBV20-1 with TRBJ2-7, with 7 nucleotides matching TRBD1. The germline V gene has CDR1 DFQATT and CDR2 SNEGSKA (reference sequence). Germline trimming cut 5 bases from V and 6 bases from J; bases unmatched to any gene: 4. This CDR3 has 11 residues. The CDR3 DNA reads TGCAGTGCTGGGGACAGTCGCGAGCAGTACTTC. Protein: CSAGDSREQYF.

This clone was seen only a few times. The V and J genes are TRBV16 and TRBJ1-6, with 7 bases fitting TRBD1. The CDR3 has 17 amino acids. J lost 4 bases, V lost 3 bases, and 9 bases had no gene match. Germline V gene sequence: CDR1 KGHSY, CDR2 FQNENV. CDR3 in amino acids: CASSHQLPGGYNSPLHF. The CDR3 bases are TGTGCCAGCAGCCACCAACTCCCAGGGGGATATAATTCACCCCTCCACTTT.

The chain uses TRBV7-2 and TRBJ1-3; weak D call: TRBD1 (5 bases). This CDR3 contains 13 residues. Germline CDR1 SGHTA, CDR2 FQGNSA. The V gene lost 4 bases and the J gene lost 4 bases, with 8 bases spanning the gap. CDR3 coding DNA: TGTGCCAGCAGCTCCGCAGGGGGAAACACCATATATTTT. This sequence encodes CASSSAGGNTIYF. The whole variable domain, remainder taken from reference TRBV7-2 and TRBJ1-3, is GAGVSQSPSNKVTEKGKDVELRCDPISGHTALYWYRQSLGQGLEFLIYFQGNSAPDKSGLPSDRFSAERTGGSVSTLTIQRTQQEDSAVYLCASSSAGGNTIYFGEGSWLTVV.

The J gene is TRBJ1-2, the V gene TRBV7-9; D unclear. CDR1 and CDR2 from the germline V gene are SEHNR and FQNEAQ (reference sequence). The CDR3 covers 12 residues. V lost 11 bases, J lost 2 bases, and 12 bases lay in between. CDR3 loop: CAFPARNYGYTF. DNA of the CDR3: TGTGCCTTCCCCGCGCGAAACTATGGCTACACCTTC.

The chain is built from TRBV29-1 and TRBJ2-5, with D perhaps TRBD2 (6 bases). The CDR3 has 12 residues. Trimming stripped 7 bases from V and 3 bases from J, with 12 bases between. CDR1 is SQVTM and CDR2 is ANQGSEA in the germline V gene. CDR3 sequence (DNA): TGCAGCGCCGGACCGGGGGAAGAGACCCAGTACTTC. Translation gives CSAGPGEETQYF.

The chain has TRBV6-7 and TRBJ2-3, with D possibly matching TRBD2 (6 bases). TRBV6-7 is given ORF status, its function remaining uncertain. V was shortened by 5 bases and J by 3 bases, with 21 bases between the two germline ends. The CDR3 length is 17 residues. CDR3 region: CASSTLHRGGGTDTQYF. CDR3 bases: TGTGCCAGCAGTACCCTGCATCGGGGTGGAGGGACAGATACGCAGTATTTT.

V gene TRBV4-3 combines with J gene TRBJ2-1; 10 positions agree with TRBD2. The germline gives CDR1 LGHNA, CDR2 YSLEER. The ends lost 5 bases at V and 4 bases at J; junction bases unmatched: 5. The CDR3 runs 15 residues. The CDR3 sequence: CASSALAGRYNEQFF. The DNA for the CDR3 is TGCGCCAGCAGCGCACTAGCGGGACGGTACAATGAGCAGTTCTTC.

The chain links TRBV23-1 to TRBJ2-7, with 7 bases matching TRBD2. TRBV23-1 qualifies as an ORF whose function is uncertain. The V segment lost 6 bases and the J segment 2 bases; nucleotides outside the gene matches: 10. CDR3 size: 15 residues. In DNA form, the CDR3 reads TGCGCCAGCAGACTTACTAGCGATTTAGCCTACGAGCAGTACTTC. It specifies CASRLTSDLAYEQYF.

This chain's CDR3 is CASSLFTLNQPQHF. CDR3 in DNA: TGTGCCAGCAGTTTATTTACTCTTAATCAGCCCCAGCATTTT. V is TRBV28 and J is TRBJ1-5; the D is unclear. Germline V lookup: CDR1 MDHEN, CDR2 SYDVKM. V lost 1 base and J lost 4, with 8 bases in between. The CDR3 has 14 residues.

The chain joins TRBV28 to TRBJ1-3; D is uncertain. The CDR3 spans 15 residues. V was pared by 1 base and J by 4 bases, with 11 bases between. Germline V CDR1 and CDR2: MDHEN, SYDVKM. CDR3 DNA: TGTGCCAGCAGTTTATACAGTCTCTTAGGAAACACCATATATTTT. This sequence encodes CASSLYSLLGNTIYF.

The J gene is TRBJ1-5, the V gene TRBV28; D perhaps matches TRBD1 (5 bases). Germline CDR1 MDHEN, CDR2 SYDVKM. The CDR3 sequence is 15 residues long. Deletions cut 4 bases from V and 2 bases from J, with 12 bases between. The CDR3 DNA is TGTGCCAGCAGTTGGGCCGGGGGTGGCAATCAGCCCCAGCATTTT. This codes for CASSWAGGGNQPQHF.

The chain employs TRBV28 and TRBJ2-5; 8 bases are shared with TRBD1. The germline V gene encodes CDR1 MDHEN and CDR2 SYDVKM. V lost 5 bases, J lost 5 bases, and 13 bases stayed unmatched. The CDR3 has 16 residues. Here the CDR3 reads CASSRSSGGAWETQYF. CDR3 nucleotide sequence: TGTGCCAGCAGTAGATCCTCAGGGGGCGCATGGGAGACCCAGTACTTC.

Here the CDR3 reads CATSDWTGNQPQHF. Here the CDR3 DNA reads TGTGCCACCAGTGACTGGACAGGGAATCAGCCCCAGCATTTT. The chain is built from TRBV24-1 and TRBJ1-5, with 8 bases that match TRBD1. The V and J ends lost 4 bases and 4 bases, in that order; junction bases with no gene match: 2. The CDR3 is made up of 14 amino acids. Germline V lookup: CDR1 KGHDR, CDR2 SFDVKD.

The rearrangement joins TRBV19 to TRBJ1-5, with D maybe TRBD1 (5 bases). The V end lost 7 bases, the J end lost 9 bases, and 16 bases lay between the germline ends. This CDR3 comprises 13 residues. The germline gives CDR1 LNHDA, CDR2 SQIVND (reference sequence). CDR3 DNA: TGTGCCAGTAACCAGGGTTGGAGTAGGCCCCAGCATTTT. Protein sequence: CASNQGWSRPQHF.

V usage is TRBV15 and J usage is TRBJ1-6, with D perhaps TRBD1 (6 bases). Germline loops: CDR1 LNHNV, CDR2 YYDKDF (reference sequence). This CDR3 is built from 18 residues. The ends were cut back, 0 bases at V and 7 bases at J, with 19 bases in the middle. The CDR3 DNA follows: TGTGCCACCAGCAGAGACCCCGTCGGACAGCTTCCAAATTCACCCCTCCACTTT. Its protein is CATSRDPVGQLPNSPLHF.

The chain links TRBV4-1 to TRBJ2-1, with 10 positions matching TRBD2. The V gene end was trimmed by 0 bases and the J gene end by 7 bases; junction bases not matched to a gene: 12. CDR1 and CDR2 from the germline V gene are MGHRA and YSYEKL. This CDR3 region has 18 residues. This chain's CDR3 is CASSQDDPSSGGRNEQFF. CDR3 in DNA: TGCGCCAGCAGCCAAGATGACCCCAGTAGCGGGGGGAGGAATGAGCAGTTCTTC.

The genes are TRBV6-5 and TRBJ1-1, with 7 positions matching TRBD1. Germline loops: CDR1 MNHEY, CDR2 SVGAGI. V was clipped by 8 bases and J by 0 bases; unmatched bases: 3. The CDR3 is 13 residues long. For the CDR3, the DNA is TGTGCCAGCGAGGGGGCGATGAACACTGAAGCTTTCTTT. It yields the protein CASEGAMNTEAFF.

J is TRBJ2-7 and V is TRBV6-5; 7 bases are a match to TRBD1. Trimming at V came to 6 bases and at J to 5 bases, leaving 13 bases not matched to a gene. Looked up from germline, CDR1 is MNHEY and CDR2 is SVGAGI. The CDR3 consists of 15 residues. The CDR3 DNA reads TGTGCCAGCAGGGTAATTACAGGGGCGGCGAACGAGCAGTACTTC. Translated: CASRVITGAANEQYF.

This chain connects TRBV11-1 to TRBJ1-3, with 7 bases matching TRBD1. Germline V CDR1 and CDR2: SGHAT, FQDESV (reference sequence). V lost 5 bases, J lost 0 bases, and 7 bases stayed unmatched. The CDR3 has 16 amino acids. CDR3 DNA: TGTGCCAGCAGCCAAAACAGGGGAAGCTCTGGAAACACCATATATTTT. Translating it yields CASSQNRGSSGNTIYF.

The chain uses TRBV11-2 and TRBJ2-7; 10 bases are shared with TRBD2. The CDR3 sequence is 12 residues long. Germline trimming cut 7 bases from V and 5 bases from J; bases unmatched to any gene: 2. The germline V gene has CDR1 SGHAT and CDR2 FQNNGV. The DNA of the CDR3 is TGTGCCAGCAAACTAGCGGGAAACGAGCAGTACTTC. Encoded protein: CASKLAGNEQYF.

The V call is TRBV6-1, the J call TRBJ2-7; 7 bases agree with TRBD2. The CDR3 is 14 amino acids. With V trimmed by 1 base and J by 5 bases, 5 bases remained unmatched. Germline V lookup: CDR1 MNHNS, CDR2 SASEGT. The CDR3 DNA reads TGTGCCAGCAGTGAAGGGGGAGGGGCGAACGAGCAGTACTTC. It yields the protein CASSEGGGANEQYF.

J is TRBJ2-7 and V is TRBV11-2, with a tentative D call TRBD1 (6 bases). Germline V gene sequence: CDR1 SGHAT, CDR2 FQNNGV. V was pared by 0 bases and J by 3 bases, with 9 bases between. The CDR3 runs 14 residues. DNA of the CDR3: TGTGCCAGCAGCTTAGATGTAGGGGGCTACGAGCAGTACTTC. Its translation is CASSLDVGGYEQYF. The whole variable domain, filled in from reference TRBV11-2 and TRBJ2-7, reads EAGVAQSPRYKIIEKRQSVAFWCNPISGHATLYWYQQILGQGPKLLIQFQNNGVVDDSQLPKDRFSAERLKGVDSTLKIQPAKLEDSAVYLCASSLDVGGYEQYFGPGTRLTVT.

J is TRBJ1-1 and V is TRBV11-3, with a possible D match to TRBD1 (5 bases). This CDR3 region has 14 residues. V lost 3 bases and J 1 base, leaving 9 bases between the germline ends. Germline V gives CDR1 SGHNT, CDR2 YENEEA. CDR3 residues: CASSFRGWNTEAFF. Written as DNA, the CDR3 is TGTGCCAGCAGCTTTAGGGGTTGGAACACTGAAGCTTTCTTT. Drawing the rest from reference TRBV11-3 and TRBJ1-1, the complete variable domain is EAGVVQSPRYKIIEKKQPVAFWCNPISGHNTLYWYLQNLGQGPELLIRYENEEAVDDSQLPKDRFSAERLKGVDSTLKIQPAELGDSAVYLCASSFRGWNTEAFFGQGTRLTVV.

The chain recombines TRBV6-5 with TRBJ2-1, with D perhaps matching TRBD2 (7 bases). Germline values: CDR1 MNHEY, CDR2 SVGAGI. The CDR3 totals 15 residues. V was clipped by 8 bases and J by 3 bases, with 17 bases between them. The CDR3 loop reads CASRREGVNYNEQFF. CDR3 sequence (DNA): TGTGCCAGCCGAAGGGAGGGGGTTAACTACAATGAGCAGTTCTTC.

The chain links TRBV7-9 to TRBJ1-6; the match to TRBD1 covers 9 bases. V lost 2 bases, J lost 8 bases, and 1 base stayed unmatched. The CDR3 has 14 residues. Germline V CDR1 and CDR2: SEHNR, FQNEAQ (reference sequence). The DNA of the CDR3 is TGTGCCAGCAGCTTAAGGACAGGGGATTCACCCCTCCACTTT. Translating it yields CASSLRTGDSPLHF.

The V gene is TRBV10-3, the J gene TRBJ1-1; the D gene is possibly TRBD1 (5 bases). This CDR3 is 14 amino acids long. CDR1 ENHRY and CDR2 SYGVKD come from the germline V gene. The V end was cut by 2 bases, the J end by 1 base, with 8 bases between. The chain's CDR3 is CAISEVRANTEAFF. The CDR3 DNA follows: TGTGCCATCAGTGAGGTCAGGGCGAACACTGAAGCTTTCTTT.

J is TRBJ2-1 and V is TRBV2; D gene uncertain. Germline CDR1 is SNHLY and CDR2 is FYNNEI. CDR3 size: 15 residues. The germline V and J ends were trimmed by 6 bases and 2 bases, with 14 bases remaining between them. CDR3 bases: TGTGCCAGCAGGCCCCCAGGCTTCCCCTACAATGAGCAGTTCTTC. Translation gives CASRPPGFPYNEQFF.

This clone was seen more than once but under ten times. CDR3 DNA sequence: TGTGCCAGCAGCTACCACCCGACAGGGGACTATGGCTACACCTTC. As protein: CASSYHPTGDYGYTF. V and J are TRBV7-2 and TRBJ1-2; 8 bases match TRBD1. In germline, CDR1 is SGHTA, CDR2 FQGNSA. J gave up 3 bases and V 4 bases, and 7 bases lay outside the gene matches. CDR3 length equals 15 residues.

The V gene is TRBV29-1, the J gene TRBJ1-2; TRBD1 matches at 8 bases. CDR1 and CDR2 from the germline V gene are SQVTM and ANQGSEA. The CDR3 is 13 residues long. J was trimmed by 5 bases and V by 4 bases; bases with no gene match: 6. CDR3 DNA: TGCAGCGTTGCAGGGGGCGCTTGGTATGGCTACACCTTC. Amino acids: CSVAGGAWYGYTF.

The chain has TRBV4-3 and TRBJ2-1; perhaps TRBD1 as D (6 bases). Germline V CDR1 and CDR2: LGHNA, YSLEER. This CDR3 comprises 15 residues. The V end lost 1 base, the J end lost 4 bases, and 11 bases lay between the germline ends. The DNA for the CDR3 is TGCGCCAGCAGCCAAGTACAGGGTGGGTACAATGAGCAGTTCTTC. Amino acid sequence: CASSQVQGGYNEQFF.